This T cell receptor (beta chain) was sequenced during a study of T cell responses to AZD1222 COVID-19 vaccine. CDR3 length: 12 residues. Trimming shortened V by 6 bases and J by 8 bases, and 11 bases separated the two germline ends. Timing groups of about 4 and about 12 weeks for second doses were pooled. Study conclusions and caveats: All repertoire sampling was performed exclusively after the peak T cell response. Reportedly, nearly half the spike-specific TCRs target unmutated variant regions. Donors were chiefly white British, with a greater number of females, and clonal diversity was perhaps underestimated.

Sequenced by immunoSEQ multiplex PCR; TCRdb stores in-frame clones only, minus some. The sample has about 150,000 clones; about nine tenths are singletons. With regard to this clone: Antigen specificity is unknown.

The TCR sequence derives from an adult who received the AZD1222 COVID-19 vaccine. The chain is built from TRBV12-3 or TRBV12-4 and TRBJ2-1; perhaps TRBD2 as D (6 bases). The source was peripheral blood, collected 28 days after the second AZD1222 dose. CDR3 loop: CASRGRGYEQFF. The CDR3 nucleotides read TGTGCCAGCAGAGGACGGGGGTATGAGCAGTTCTTC.